This TCR beta chain is drawn from a study of PD-1 blockade in mismatch repair-deficient tumors. The overall study: Patients had about 13 mismatch repair-deficient cancer types and were previously treated and progressing. Notes on the study in general: Rapid post-treatment expansion, then contraction, generally preceding radiologic response, marked tumor-resident clones.

Concerning this clone itself: The antigen is unknown.

The protocol was immunoSEQ multiplex PCR, while the TCRdb copy is restricted to in-frame clones and leaves out a portion. The data contain about 120,000 clones, around 83% of them singletons. The CDR3 is made up of 18 amino acids. V was trimmed by 3 bases and J by 6 bases, leaving 24 bases between them. The germline gives CDR1 LNHDA, CDR2 SQIVND (reference sequence). V and J are TRBV19 and TRBJ1-5; a possible D gene is TRBD1 (5 bases). Sequences were derived from peripheral blood, sampled 44 weeks after starting pembrolizumab. The receptor comes from an adult with mismatch repair-deficient cancer. In nucleotides, the CDR3 is TGTGCCAGTAGTATCCACTGGGGGTTGGTATCAAGGGGTCAGCCCCAGCATTTT. Its protein product is CASSIHWGLVSRGQPQHF.